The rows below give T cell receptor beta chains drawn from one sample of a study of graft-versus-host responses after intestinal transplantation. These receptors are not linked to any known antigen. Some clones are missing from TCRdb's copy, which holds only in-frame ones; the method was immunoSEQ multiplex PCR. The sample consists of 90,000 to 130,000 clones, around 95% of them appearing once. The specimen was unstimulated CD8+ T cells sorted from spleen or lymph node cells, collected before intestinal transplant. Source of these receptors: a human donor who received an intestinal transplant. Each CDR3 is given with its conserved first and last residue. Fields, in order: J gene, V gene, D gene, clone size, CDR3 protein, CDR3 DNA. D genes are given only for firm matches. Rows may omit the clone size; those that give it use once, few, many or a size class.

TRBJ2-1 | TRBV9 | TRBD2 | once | CASSESGTRRNEQFF | TGTGCCAGCAGCGAGTCCGGGACTAGGAGAAATGAGCAGTTCTTC
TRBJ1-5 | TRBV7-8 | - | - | CASSLVLQPQHF | TGTGCCAGCAGCTTAGTCTTGCAGCCCCAGCATTTT
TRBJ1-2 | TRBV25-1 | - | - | CASSDRRYQDGYTF | TGTGCCAGCAGTGATCGGAGGTATCAGGATGGCTACACCTTC
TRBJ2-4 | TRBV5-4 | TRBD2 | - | CASSQLALADNIQYF | TGTGCCAGCAGCCAGCTGGCGCTAGCGGACAACATTCAGTACTTC
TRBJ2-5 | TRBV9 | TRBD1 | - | CASSGGQIFQETQYF | TGTGCCAGCAGCGGGGGACAGATCTTCCAAGAGACCCAGTACTTC
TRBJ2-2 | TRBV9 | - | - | CASSVGWGNTGELFF | TGTGCCAGCAGCGTTGGGTGGGGGAACACCGGGGAGCTGTTTTTT
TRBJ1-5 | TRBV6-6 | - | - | CASSWTGGNQPQHF | TGTGCCAGCAGTTGGACCGGAGGGAATCAGCCCCAGCATTTT
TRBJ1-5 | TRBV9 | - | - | CASSAGEDGLYSNQPQHF | TGTGCCAGCAGCGCGGGAGAGGACGGACTCTATAGCAATCAGCCCCAGCATTTT
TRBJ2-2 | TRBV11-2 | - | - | CASSPVTGELFF | TGTGCCAGCAGCCCTGTCACCGGGGAGCTGTTTTTT
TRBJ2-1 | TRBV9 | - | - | CASSPGTIVTEQFF | TGTGCCAGCAGCCCAGGGACGATCGTCACTGAGCAGTTCTTC